The 12 T cell receptor beta chains below all came from one sample that was sequenced in a study of blood T cell repertoires in COVID-19. Clones were read by immunoSEQ multiplex PCR, and TCRdb kept only the in-frame ones, dropping some. The sample yields roughly 280,000 clones, about 85% seen once. Sequencing input: peripheral blood. Every receptor here comes from a man in his late teens or twenties with active or convalescent COVID-19.

This chain connects TRBV29-1 to TRBJ2-1; TRBD2 agrees at 12 bases. The germline V gene encodes CDR1 SQVTM and CDR2 ANQGSEA. V shed 6 bases and J 9 bases; nucleotides not matched to a gene: 9. CDR3 length equals 14 residues. The chain's CDR3 is CSVGGLAGLGEQFF. The DNA of the CDR3 is TGCAGCGTCGGTGGACTAGCGGGATTAGGTGAGCAGTTCTTC.

The rearrangement links TRBV21-1 to TRBJ1-1. TRBV21-1 is an annotated pseudogene. The CDR3 is 17 residues long. The DNA for the CDR3 is TGTGCCAGCAGCCCGACGGACTCCCTTTTGAGCCATACTGAAGCTTTCTTT. Translation gives CASSPTDSLLSHTEAFF.

The gene calls are TRBV19 and TRBJ1-4, with D possibly being TRBD1 (5 bases). Germline V CDR1 and CDR2: LNHDA, SQIVND (reference sequence). CDR3 length: 13 residues. The germline V and J ends were trimmed by 7 bases and 4 bases, with 10 bases remaining between them. CDR3 in amino acids: CASTGQGNEKLFF. The CDR3, as DNA: TGTGCCAGTACAGGGCAGGGTAATGAAAAACTGTTTTTT.

The chain joins TRBV25-1 to TRBJ2-5, with TRBD1 matching over 7 bases. The germline gives CDR1 MGHDK, CDR2 SYGVNS. V shed 3 bases and J 9 bases; nucleotides not matched to a gene: 13. The CDR3 runs 15 residues. The CDR3 DNA reads as TGTGCCAGCAGTGAGGTACAAGGGGGCGTGGAGGCCCAGTACTTC. It codes for CASSEVQGGVEAQYF.

The V and J genes are TRBV5-1 and TRBJ2-7, with 8 bases matching TRBD1. The CDR3 covers 16 residues. The germline gives CDR1 SGHRS, CDR2 YFSETQ. V lost 0 bases to trimming and J lost 0 bases; unmatched junction nucleotides: 5. DNA of the CDR3: TGCGCCAGCAGCTTGGATGCCGGGACAGGCTCCTACGAGCAGTACTTC. It yields the protein CASSLDAGTGSYEQYF.

The CDR3 DNA sequence: TGTGCCACGGGACAGCAATCCTACGAGCAGTACTTC. Translation gives CATGQQSYEQYF. The chain joins TRBV2 to TRBJ2-7; 7 bases line up with TRBD1. CDR1 is SNHLY and CDR2 is FYNNEI in the germline V gene. V dropped 10 bases and J dropped 1; count of bases not matched to a gene: 4. CDR3 length: 12 amino acids.

The genes are TRBV4-3 and TRBJ1-2; 8 bases match TRBD1. Germline loops: CDR1 LGHNA, CDR2 YSLEER. The CDR3 runs 16 residues. V lost 1 base and J lost 3; bases outside the gene matches: 7. CDR3 sequence reads: CASSQARGQADYGYTF. CDR3 coding DNA: TGCGCCAGCAGCCAAGCGAGGGGACAGGCGGACTATGGCTACACCTTC.

The J gene is TRBJ1-1, the V gene TRBV29-1; TRBD1 matches 8 bases. CDR1 and CDR2 from the germline V gene are SQVTM and ANQGSEA. Losses at the gene ends were 6 bases for V and 6 bases for J; bases not matched to a gene: 3. CDR3 size: 11 residues. CDR3 nucleotides: TGCAGCGTCGGACAGGGACCTGAAGCTTTCTTT. Protein product: CSVGQGPEAFF.

The chain carries TRBV9 and TRBJ2-2; unclear D gene. The CDR3 covers 12 residues. The germline CDR1 and CDR2 sequences are SGDLS and YYNGEE. Trimming took off 4 bases at V and 6 bases at J, with 7 bases between the two ends. The CDR3 nucleotides are TGTGCCAGCAGCCCCCTCCCCGGGGAGCTGTTTTTT. Translating it yields CASSPLPGELFF.

The chain links TRBV10-2 to TRBJ1-4, with D unclear. Looked up from germline, CDR1 is WSHSY and CDR2 is SAAADI. The CDR3 is 15 residues long. V dropped 2 bases and J dropped 8 bases, with 15 bases sitting between them. In DNA form, the CDR3 reads TGCGCCAGCAGTGAGGGACTTTCCGGGCCAGAAAAACTGTTTTTT. Translating gives CASSEGLSGPEKLFF.

This chain uses TRBV2 with TRBJ1-1; D remains unclear. The CDR3 extends over 14 amino acids. V lost 4 bases to trimming and J lost 0 bases, with 9 bases between them. Germline V gene sequence: CDR1 SNHLY, CDR2 FYNNEI. The CDR3 DNA sequence: TGTGCCAGCAGTGTCTCGAGATTGAACACTGAAGCTTTCTTT. It is translated as CASSVSRLNTEAFF.

V usage is TRBV21-1 and J usage is TRBJ2-7; the listed D gene, TRBD1, was not tested against the DNA. TRBV21-1 is a recognized pseudogene. This CDR3 contains 13 residues. CDR3 sequence (DNA): TGTGCCAGCAGCACTTCAGGTCCCTACGAGCAGTACTTC. As protein: CASSTSGPYEQYF.